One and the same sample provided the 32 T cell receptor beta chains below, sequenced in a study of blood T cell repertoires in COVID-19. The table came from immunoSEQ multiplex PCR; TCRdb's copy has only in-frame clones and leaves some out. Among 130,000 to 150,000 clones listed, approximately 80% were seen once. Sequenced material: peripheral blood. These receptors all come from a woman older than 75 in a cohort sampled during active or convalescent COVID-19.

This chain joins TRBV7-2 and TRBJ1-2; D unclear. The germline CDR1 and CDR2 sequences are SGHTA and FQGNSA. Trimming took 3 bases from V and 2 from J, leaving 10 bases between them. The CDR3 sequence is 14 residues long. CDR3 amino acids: CASSLAVANYGYTF. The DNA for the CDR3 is TGTGCCAGCAGCTTGGCGGTTGCCAACTATGGCTACACCTTC.

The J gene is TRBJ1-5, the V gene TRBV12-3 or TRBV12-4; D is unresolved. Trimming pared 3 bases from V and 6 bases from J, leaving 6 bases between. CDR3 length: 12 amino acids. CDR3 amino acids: CASSFMSQPQHF. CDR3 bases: TGTGCCAGCAGTTTCATGAGTCAGCCCCAGCATTTT.

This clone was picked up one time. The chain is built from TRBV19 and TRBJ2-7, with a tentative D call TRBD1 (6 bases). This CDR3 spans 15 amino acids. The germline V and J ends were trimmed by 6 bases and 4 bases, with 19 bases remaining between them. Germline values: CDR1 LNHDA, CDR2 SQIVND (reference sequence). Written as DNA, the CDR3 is TGTGCCAGTAGGCCGGGACACGGAGAGGAGTACGAGCAGTACTTC. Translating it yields CASRPGHGEEYEQYF.

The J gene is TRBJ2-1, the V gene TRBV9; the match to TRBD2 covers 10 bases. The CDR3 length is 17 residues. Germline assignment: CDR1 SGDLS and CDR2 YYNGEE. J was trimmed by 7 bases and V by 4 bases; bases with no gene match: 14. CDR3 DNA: TGTGCCAGCAGCTCACGACTCGCTAGCGGGGGTAGGAATGAGCAGTTCTTC. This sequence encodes CASSSRLASGGRNEQFF.

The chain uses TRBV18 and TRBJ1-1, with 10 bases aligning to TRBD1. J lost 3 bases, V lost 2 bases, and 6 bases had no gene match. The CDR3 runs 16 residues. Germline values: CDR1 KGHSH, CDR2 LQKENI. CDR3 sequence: CASSPDRGLLDTEAFF. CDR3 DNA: TGTGCCAGCTCACCAGACAGGGGGCTCTTGGACACTGAAGCTTTCTTT.

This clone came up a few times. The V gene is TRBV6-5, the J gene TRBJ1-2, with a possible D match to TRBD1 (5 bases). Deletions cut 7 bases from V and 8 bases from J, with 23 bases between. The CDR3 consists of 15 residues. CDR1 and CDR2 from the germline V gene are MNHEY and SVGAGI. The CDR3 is CASTWRVVRVEGYTF. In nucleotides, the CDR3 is TGTGCCAGCACCTGGCGTGTTGTCAGGGTAGAGGGCTACACCTTC.

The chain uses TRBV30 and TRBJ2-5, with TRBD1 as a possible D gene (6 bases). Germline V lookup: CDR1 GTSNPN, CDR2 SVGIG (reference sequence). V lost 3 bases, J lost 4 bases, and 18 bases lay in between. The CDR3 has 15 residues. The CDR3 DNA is TGTGCCTGGAGGAGTCAAACAGGGTCTCGAGAGACCCAGTACTTC. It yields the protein CAWRSQTGSRETQYF.

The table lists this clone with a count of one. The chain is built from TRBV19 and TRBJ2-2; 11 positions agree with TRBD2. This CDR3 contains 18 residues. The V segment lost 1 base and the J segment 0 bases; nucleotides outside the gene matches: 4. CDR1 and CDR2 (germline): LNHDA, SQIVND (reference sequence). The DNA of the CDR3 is TGTGCCAGTAGTATAGGGCTAGCGGGGGGTTCGAACACCGGGGAGCTGTTTTTT. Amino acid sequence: CASSIGLAGGSNTGELFF.

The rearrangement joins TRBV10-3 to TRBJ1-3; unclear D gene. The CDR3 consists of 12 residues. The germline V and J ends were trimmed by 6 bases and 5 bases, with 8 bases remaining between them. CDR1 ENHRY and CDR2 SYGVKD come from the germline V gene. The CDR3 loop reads CAISSDRNTIYF. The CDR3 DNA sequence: TGTGCCATCAGCTCAGATCGAAACACCATATATTTT.

The CDR3 bases are TGTGCCAGCCGGGGTACTGGCGAGCAGTACGTC. As protein: CASRGTGEQYV. The chain uses TRBV7-8 and TRBJ2-7, with TRBD2 as a possible D gene (5 bases). The CDR3 length is 11 residues. Between the trimmed V and J ends, which lost 8 bases and 6 bases, there was a span of 11 bases. Germline lookup yields CDR1 SGHVS and CDR2 FQNEAQ.

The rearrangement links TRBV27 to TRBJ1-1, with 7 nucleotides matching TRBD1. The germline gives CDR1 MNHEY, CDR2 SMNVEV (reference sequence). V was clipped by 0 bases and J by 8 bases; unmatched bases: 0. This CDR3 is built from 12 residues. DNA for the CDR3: TGTGCCAGCAGTTTATCACAGGGGGAAGCTTTCTTT. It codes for CASSLSQGEAFF.

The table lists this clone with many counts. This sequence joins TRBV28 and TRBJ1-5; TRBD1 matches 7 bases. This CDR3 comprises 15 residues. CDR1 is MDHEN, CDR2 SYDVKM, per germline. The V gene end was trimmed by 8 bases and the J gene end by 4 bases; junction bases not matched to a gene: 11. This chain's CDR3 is CASQTTGVLNQPQHF. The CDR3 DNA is TGTGCCAGCCAAACAACAGGGGTACTGAATCAGCCCCAGCATTTT.

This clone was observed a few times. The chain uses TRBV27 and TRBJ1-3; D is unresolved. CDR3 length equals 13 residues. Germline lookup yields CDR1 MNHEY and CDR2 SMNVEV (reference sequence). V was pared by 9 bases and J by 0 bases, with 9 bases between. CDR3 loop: CASRLLSGNTIYF. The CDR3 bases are TGTGCCAGTAGATTGCTCTCTGGAAACACCATATATTTT.

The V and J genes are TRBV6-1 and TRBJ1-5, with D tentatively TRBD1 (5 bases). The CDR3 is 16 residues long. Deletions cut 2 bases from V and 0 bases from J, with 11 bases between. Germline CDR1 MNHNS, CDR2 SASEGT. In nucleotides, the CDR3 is TGTGCCAGCAGTGAATTTGGACACCTTAGCAATCAGCCCCAGCATTTT. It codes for CASSEFGHLSNQPQHF.

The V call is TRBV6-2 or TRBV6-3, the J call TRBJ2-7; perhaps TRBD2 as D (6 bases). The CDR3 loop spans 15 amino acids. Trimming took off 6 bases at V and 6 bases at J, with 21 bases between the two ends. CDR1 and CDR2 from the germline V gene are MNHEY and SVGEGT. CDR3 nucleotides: TGTGCCAGCAGCTATGCTCAGGAGGGTTTCTCCGAGCAGTACGTC. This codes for CASSYAQEGFSEQYV.

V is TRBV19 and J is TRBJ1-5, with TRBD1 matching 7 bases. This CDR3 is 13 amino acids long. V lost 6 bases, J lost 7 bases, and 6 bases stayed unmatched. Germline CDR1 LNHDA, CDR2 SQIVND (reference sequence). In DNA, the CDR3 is TGTGCCAGTAGGCAGGGGGGATGGCAGCCCCAGCATTTT. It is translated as CASRQGGWQPQHF.

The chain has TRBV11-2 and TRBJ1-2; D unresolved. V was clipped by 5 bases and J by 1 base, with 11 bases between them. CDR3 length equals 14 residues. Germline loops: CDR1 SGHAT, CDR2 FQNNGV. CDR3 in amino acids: CASSPRRINYGYTF. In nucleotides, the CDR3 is TGTGCCAGCAGCCCTCGGAGGATTAACTATGGCTACACCTTC.

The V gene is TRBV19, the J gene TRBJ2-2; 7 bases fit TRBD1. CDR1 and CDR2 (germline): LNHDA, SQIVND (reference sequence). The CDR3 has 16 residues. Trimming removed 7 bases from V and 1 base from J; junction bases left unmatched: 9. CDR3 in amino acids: CASKPSGTENTGELFF. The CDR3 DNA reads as TGTGCCAGTAAACCCTCCGGGACAGAGAACACCGGGGAGCTGTTTTTT.

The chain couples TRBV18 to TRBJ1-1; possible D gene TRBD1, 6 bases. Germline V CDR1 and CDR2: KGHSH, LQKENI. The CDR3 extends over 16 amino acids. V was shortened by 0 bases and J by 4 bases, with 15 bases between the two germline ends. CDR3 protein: CASSPPRERGSTEAFF. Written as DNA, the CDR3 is TGTGCCAGCTCACCACCGCGGGAGAGGGGGAGCACTGAAGCTTTCTTT.

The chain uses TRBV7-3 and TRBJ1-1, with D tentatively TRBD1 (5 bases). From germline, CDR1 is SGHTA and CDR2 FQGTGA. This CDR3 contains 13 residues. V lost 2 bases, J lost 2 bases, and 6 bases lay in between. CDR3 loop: CASSLDSNTEAFF. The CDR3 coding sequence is TGTGCCAGCAGCTTAGACAGTAACACTGAAGCTTTCTTT.

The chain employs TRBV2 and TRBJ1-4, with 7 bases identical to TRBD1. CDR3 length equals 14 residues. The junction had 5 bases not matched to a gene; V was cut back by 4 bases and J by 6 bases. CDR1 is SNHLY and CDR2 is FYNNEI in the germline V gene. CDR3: CASSVGTDDEKLFF. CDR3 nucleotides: TGTGCCAGCAGTGTTGGGACAGACGATGAAAAACTGTTTTTT.

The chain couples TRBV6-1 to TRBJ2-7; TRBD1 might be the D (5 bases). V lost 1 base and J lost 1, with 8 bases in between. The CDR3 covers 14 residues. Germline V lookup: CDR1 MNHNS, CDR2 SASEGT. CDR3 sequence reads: CASSEGAGSYEQYV. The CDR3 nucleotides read TGTGCCAGCAGTGAAGGGGCAGGGTCCTACGAGCAGTACGTC.

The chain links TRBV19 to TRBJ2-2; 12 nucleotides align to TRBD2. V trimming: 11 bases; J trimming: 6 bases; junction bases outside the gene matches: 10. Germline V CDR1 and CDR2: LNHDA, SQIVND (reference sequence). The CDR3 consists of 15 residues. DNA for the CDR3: TGTGCCGTTCTCAGGACTAGCGGGGAACCCGGGGAGCTGTTTTTT. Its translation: CAVLRTSGEPGELFF. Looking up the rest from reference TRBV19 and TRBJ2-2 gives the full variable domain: DGGITQSPKYLFRKEGQNVTLSCEQNLNHDAMYWYRQDPGQGLRLIYYSQIVNDFQKGDIAEGYSVSREKKESFPLTVTSAQKNPTAFYLCAVLRTSGEPGELFFGEGSRLTVL.

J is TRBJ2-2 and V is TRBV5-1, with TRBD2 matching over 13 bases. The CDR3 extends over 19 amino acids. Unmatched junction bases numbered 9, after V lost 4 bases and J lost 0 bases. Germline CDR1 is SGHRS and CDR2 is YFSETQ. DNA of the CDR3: TGCGCCAGCAGCCAGGGACTAGCGGGGAGAACGTCGAACACCGGGGAGCTGTTTTTT. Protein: CASSQGLAGRTSNTGELFF.

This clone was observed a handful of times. The CDR3 sequence: CASDLMGHQPQHF. In DNA, the CDR3 is TGTGCCAGTGACCTGATGGGGCATCAGCCCCAGCATTTT. The chain employs TRBV6-6 and TRBJ1-5; D is possibly TRBD1 (5 bases). This CDR3 is built from 13 residues. V was pared by 9 bases and J by 5 bases, with 14 bases between. CDR1 is MNHNY, CDR2 SVGAGI, per germline (reference sequence).

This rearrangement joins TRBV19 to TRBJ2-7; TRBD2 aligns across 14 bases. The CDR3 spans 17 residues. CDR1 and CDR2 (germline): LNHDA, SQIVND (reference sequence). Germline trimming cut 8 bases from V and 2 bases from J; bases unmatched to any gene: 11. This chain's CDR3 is CASGGTSGGAHPYEQYV. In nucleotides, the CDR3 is TGTGCCAGTGGTGGGACTAGCGGGGGCGCGCACCCCTACGAGCAGTACGTC.

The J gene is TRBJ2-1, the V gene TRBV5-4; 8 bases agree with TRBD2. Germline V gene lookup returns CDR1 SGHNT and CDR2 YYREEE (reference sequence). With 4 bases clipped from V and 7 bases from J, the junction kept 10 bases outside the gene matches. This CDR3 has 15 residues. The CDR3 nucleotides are TGTGCCAGCAGCCGCCGGACTAGCATAGGGAATGAGCAGTTCTTC. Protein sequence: CASSRRTSIGNEQFF.

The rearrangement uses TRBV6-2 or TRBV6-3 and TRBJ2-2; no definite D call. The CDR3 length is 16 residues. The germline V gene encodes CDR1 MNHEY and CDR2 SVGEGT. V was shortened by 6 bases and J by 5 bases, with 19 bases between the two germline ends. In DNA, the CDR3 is TGTGCCAGCAGCCCTCAACTCCTAGGAGCTACCGGGGAGCTGTTTTTT. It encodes CASSPQLLGATGELFF.

CDR3 nucleotides: TGCGCCAGCAGCTTGGGGCAGGGCCCAGAGACCCAGTACTTC. Translating gives CASSLGQGPETQYF. The chain combines TRBV5-1 with TRBJ2-5; D is possibly TRBD1 (5 bases). Germline V gene data show CDR1 as SGHRS and CDR2 as YFSETQ. The CDR3 runs 14 residues. The ends were cut back, 0 bases at V and 4 bases at J, with 10 bases in the middle.

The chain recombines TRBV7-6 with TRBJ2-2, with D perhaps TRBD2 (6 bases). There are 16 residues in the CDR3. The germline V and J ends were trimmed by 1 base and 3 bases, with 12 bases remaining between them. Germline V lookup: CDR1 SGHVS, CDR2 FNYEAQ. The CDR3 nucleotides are TGTGCCAGCAGCTTAGTACGGCGGGACTACACCGGGGAGCTGTTTTTT. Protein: CASSLVRRDYTGELFF.

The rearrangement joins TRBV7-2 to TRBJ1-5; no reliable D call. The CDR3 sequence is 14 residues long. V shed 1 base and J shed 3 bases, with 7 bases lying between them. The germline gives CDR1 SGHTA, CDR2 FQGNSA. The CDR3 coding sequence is TGTGCCAGCAGCTTAGTTCGTGTCAATCAGCCCCAGCATTTT. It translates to CASSLVRVNQPQHF.

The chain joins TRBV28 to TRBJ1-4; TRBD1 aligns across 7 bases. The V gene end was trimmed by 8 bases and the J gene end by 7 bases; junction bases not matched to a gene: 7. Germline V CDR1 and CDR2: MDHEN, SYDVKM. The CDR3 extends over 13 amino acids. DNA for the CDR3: TGTGCCAGCGGGGACAGAACGATTGAAAAACTGTTTTTT. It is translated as CASGDRTIEKLFF. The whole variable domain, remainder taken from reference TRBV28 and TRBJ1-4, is DVKVTQSSRYLVKRTGEKVFLECVQDMDHENMFWYRQDPGLGLRLIYFSYDVKMKEKGDIPEGYSVSREKKERFSLILESASTNQTSMYLCASGDRTIEKLFFGSGTQLSVL.